This T cell receptor (beta chain) was profiled in a study of response to subunit inactivated influenza vaccine. Study conclusions and caveats: Few additional T cells are recruited per seasonal influenza vaccination, authors suggested.

The CDR3 has 16 residues. V was cut by 0 bases and J by 5 bases, with 14 bases left in between. Looked up from germline, CDR1 is SGHRS and CDR2 is YFSETQ. TCRdb redid the calling of the RT-PCR reads with MiXCR, one entry per CDR3 protein. The sample has about 540,000 distinct CDR3 sequences, roughly 23% seen once. This clonotype was seen a few times. Its antigen is still unknown. The same data also contributed to another study, on T cells expressing NK-cell markers. As reported in that work: UMIs were included in TCR beta cDNA generated by 5'RACE template switching. Seropositivity for HCMV was found in seven of the eight sequenced donors, with one seronegative. Only alpha-beta TCR T cells were sorted in several experiments, using an anti-gamma-delta TCR antibody. Whether expanded NKG2C+ T cell clones recognized HCMV stayed uncertain.

V is TRBV5-1 and J is TRBJ2-2; D could derive from TRBD1 or TRBD2 (5 bases each). Material: CD4+ T cells sorted from PBMCs, obtained 11 to 12 days after vaccination. The clonotype originates from a middle-aged man who received an inactivated influenza vaccine. The CDR3 coding sequence is TGCGCCAGCAGCTTGGTGTCCACTAGGGGAACCGGGGAGCTGTTTTTT. It translates to CASSLVSTRGTGELFF.